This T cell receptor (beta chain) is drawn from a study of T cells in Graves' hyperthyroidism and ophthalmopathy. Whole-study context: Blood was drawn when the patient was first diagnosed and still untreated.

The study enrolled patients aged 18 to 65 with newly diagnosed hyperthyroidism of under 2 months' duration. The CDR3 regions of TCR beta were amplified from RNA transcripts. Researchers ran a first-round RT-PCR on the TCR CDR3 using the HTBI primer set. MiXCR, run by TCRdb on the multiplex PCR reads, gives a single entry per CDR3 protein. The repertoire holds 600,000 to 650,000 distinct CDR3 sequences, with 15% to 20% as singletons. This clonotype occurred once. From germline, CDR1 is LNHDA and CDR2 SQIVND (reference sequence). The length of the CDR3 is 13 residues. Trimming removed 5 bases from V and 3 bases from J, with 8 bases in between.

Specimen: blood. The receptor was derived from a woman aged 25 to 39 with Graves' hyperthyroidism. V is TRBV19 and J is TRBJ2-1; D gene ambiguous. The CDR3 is CASSVSHYNEQFF. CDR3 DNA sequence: TGTGCCAGTAGTGTCAGCCACTACAATGAGCAGTTCTTC.